Below are 30 T cell receptor beta chains sequenced from a single sample in a study of T cell clonality in common variable immunodeficiency. Method: immunoSEQ multiplex PCR; TCRdb's copy keeps in-frame clones and lacks some. The data show about 52,000 clones, none appearing only once, with roughly 1.8% held by the ten largest. The sequenced sample consisted of peripheral blood mononuclear cells. The receptors originated from a person aged 18 to 70 in good health.

Concerning this clone itself: The CDR3 extends 3 residues past the end of the read, so its final part is completed from the germline J gene. The rearrangement links TRBV7-6 to TRBJ2-2; weak D call: TRBD2 (5 bases). The CDR3 contains 18 residues. Germline V lookup: CDR1 SGHVS, CDR2 FNYEAQ. CDR3 sequence reads: CASSSVAGNEATNEKLFF. Incomplete CDR3 DNA: TGTGCCAGCAGCTCGGTCGCGGGTAATGAGGCTACTAATGAAAAG.

In its sample, this clone was seen many times. A much larger clone lies one base from this, so it may be a read error. The CDR3 end lies 3 residues beyond the end of the read and is filled in from the germline J gene. The gene calls are TRBV5-1 and TRBJ2-2; the D gene is possibly TRBD1 (5 bases). Germline CDR1 is SGHRS and CDR2 is YFSETQ. This CDR3 contains 15 residues. The part of the CDR3 DNA that was read is TGCGCCAGCAGCTTTCAGGTCGCTGGGGCCAACGTG. Its translation: CASSFQVAGANV. The complete CDR3 sequence is CASSFQVAGANVLFF.

This clone occurred many times. At the DNA level, this CDR3 is encoded by other sequences in the same sample as well. CDR3 DNA (partial): TGTGCCAGCTCACCCCTGGACAGGGGGGGTCCCTACGAG. Its translation is CASSPLDRGGPYE. The CDR3 reads in full as CASSPLDRGGPYEQYF. The chain has TRBV18 and TRBJ2-7; 10 bases are shared with TRBD1. Read coverage stops 3 residues before the CDR3 terminus; the germline J gene supplies the remainder. V shed 3 bases and J 2 bases; nucleotides not matched to a gene: 7. The CDR3 loop spans 16 amino acids. Germline CDR1 KGHSH, CDR2 LQKENI. The full variable domain, completed using reference TRBV18 and TRBJ2-7, is NAGVMQNPRHLVRRRGQEARLRCSPMKGHSHVYWYRQLPEEGLKFMVYLQKENIIDESGMPKERFSAEFPKEGPSILRIQQVVRGDSAAYFCASSPLDRGGPYEQYFGPGTRLTVT.

This clone has ten or more counts. The CDR3 reads CASSRPGTGVEKLFF. The part of the CDR3 DNA that was read is TGTGCCAGCAGTCGCCCCGGGACAGGGGTTGAAAAA. The chain combines TRBV6-2 or TRBV6-3 with TRBJ1-4; TRBD1 aligns across 10 bases. Sequencing ends 3 residues short of the CDR3 end; the germline J gene provides the rest. Germline CDR1 is MNHEY and CDR2 is SVGEGT. The CDR3 covers 15 residues. Germline trimming cut 5 bases from V and 7 bases from J; bases unmatched to any gene: 7.

This clone was seen many times. The read stops 3 residues short of the end of the CDR3; the missing end is completed from the germline J gene. This chain uses TRBV10-3 with TRBJ2-7; D gene ambiguous. From germline, CDR1 is ENHRY and CDR2 SYGVKD. This CDR3 is built from 13 residues. V dropped 2 bases and J dropped 1 base, with 6 bases sitting between them. The sequenced part of the CDR3 DNA is TGTGCCATCAGTGAGGGCGGTTCCTACGAG. This encodes CAISEGGSYE. The complete CDR3 protein is CAISEGGSYEQYF.

A remark on this clone: The DNA ends 3 residues before the CDR3 does, and the rest of the CDR3 is filled in from the germline J gene. J is TRBJ1-5 and V is TRBV7-8; 7 nucleotides match TRBD1. CDR3 size: 15 residues. Trimming took 2 bases from V and 4 from J; bases not matched to a gene: 5. CDR1 SGHVS and CDR2 FQNEAQ come from the germline V gene. The CDR3: CASSLTGVGNQPQHF. Incomplete CDR3 DNA: TGTGCCAGCAGCTTAACAGGGGTAGGGAATCAGCCC.

A few counts support this clone. The read comes to an end 3 residues before the CDR3 does, leaving the germline J gene to fill in the end. V and J are TRBV20-1 and TRBJ1-6; 8 bases match TRBD1. V lost 3 bases and J lost 0; bases outside the gene matches: 10. This CDR3 has 18 residues. Germline assignment: CDR1 DFQATT and CDR2 SNEGSKA (reference sequence). CDR3: CSARSDRAGSSYNSPLHF. The CDR3 bases that were read are TGCAGTGCTAGGTCGGACAGGGCGGGAAGCTCCTATAATTCACCC.

This clone was recorded at least ten times. Coverage ceases 3 residues before the CDR3 finishes, and the germline J gene fills in the end. The rearrangement joins TRBV9 to TRBJ2-3; D gene ambiguous. Looked up from germline, CDR1 is SGDLS and CDR2 is YYNGEE. This CDR3 spans 15 amino acids. Between the trimmed V and J ends, which lost 0 bases and 4 bases, there was a span of 12 bases. The CDR3 here is CASSVGASRADTQYF. CDR3 DNA, as far as it was read: TGTGCCAGCAGCGTAGGAGCGTCCCGCGCAGATACG.

This clone has a count of ten or more. With the read ending 3 residues before the CDR3 end, the germline J gene is used to fill in that end. J is TRBJ2-1 and V is TRBV20-1, with TRBD2 matching 10 bases. CDR1 and CDR2 (germline): DFQATT, SNEGSKA (reference sequence). V lost 0 bases and J lost 1; bases outside the gene matches: 9. CDR3 length: 18 amino acids. The CDR3 loop reads CSARDNLGLAASYNEQFF. The sequenced part of the CDR3 DNA is TGCAGTGCTAGAGATAACCTAGGACTAGCGGCTTCCTACAATGAG.

This clone was found many times. The read stops 3 residues short of the end of the CDR3; the missing end is completed from the germline J gene. The V gene is TRBV20-1, the J gene TRBJ2-7, with 8 positions matching TRBD2. The CDR3 has 13 residues. V dropped 6 bases and J dropped 5; count of bases not matched to a gene: 9. Germline V gives CDR1 DFQATT, CDR2 SNEGSKA (reference sequence). CDR3 bases read: TGCAGTGCCCGGTTGACTAGCGCGGACGAG. Residues: CSARLTSADE. From start to end, the CDR3 is CSARLTSADEQYF.

At least ten counts were recorded for this clone. One end of the junction fails to match germline, which may point to a read error. Partial CDR3 DNA: TGCGCCAGCAGCCAAGATTATTATAGCAATCAGCCC. Translating it yields CASSQDYYSNQP. The full CDR3 is CASSQDYYSNQPQHF. J is TRBJ1-5 and V is TRBV4-2; no firm D call. The read terminates 3 residues before the CDR3 end, so the remaining end is supplied by the germline J gene. Germline CDR1 LGHNA, CDR2 YNFKEQ. This CDR3 region has 15 residues.

This clone was observed at least ten times. The observed sequence ends 3 residues before the CDR3 terminus, with the missing tail filled in from the germline J gene. This chain links TRBV12-3 or TRBV12-4 with TRBJ2-1; tentative D call: TRBD2 (5 bases). V was clipped by 6 bases and J by 5 bases, with 8 bases between them. The CDR3 length is 12 residues. The CDR3 DNA, read in part, is TGTGCCAGCAGGCGGACTGACAATGAG. Translating gives CASRRTDNE. The complete CDR3 protein is CASRRTDNEQFF.

This clone was seen a handful of times. The read ends 3 residues shy of where the CDR3 ends; the end is completed using the germline J gene. The chain has TRBV7-6 and TRBJ2-3; D may be TRBD1 (6 bases). Germline V gene sequence: CDR1 SGHVS, CDR2 FNYEAQ. The CDR3 loop spans 15 amino acids. The chain's CDR3 is CASSRTGIRAETQYF. The sequenced CDR3 bases are TGTGCCAGCAGCCGTACAGGGATTCGGGCGGAGACG.

The table lists this clone with many counts. The CDR3 is cut off 3 residues early in the read; its end comes from the germline J gene. This chain uses TRBV24-1 with TRBJ2-2; D is undetermined. CDR3 length: 13 amino acids. Germline CDR1 is KGHDR and CDR2 is SFDVKD. V lost 9 bases to trimming and J lost 0 bases, with 7 bases between them. The CDR3 protein is CATQKTNTGELFF. The DNA read from the CDR3 is TGTGCCACCCAAAAAACGAACACCGGGGAG.

This clone showed up many times. The missing CDR3 end, 3 residues past where the read stops, is filled in from the germline J gene. This chain links TRBV30 with TRBJ2-2; tentative D call: TRBD1 (5 bases). The CDR3 sequence is 16 residues long. Looked up from germline, CDR1 is GTSNPN and CDR2 is SVGIG (reference sequence). The ends were cut back, 2 bases at V and 5 bases at J, with 18 bases in the middle. The covered CDR3 bases are TGTGCCTGGAGTTTCCCCGGAAGGGGTGGTACCGGGGAG. Amino acids: CAWSFPGRGGTGE. The full CDR3 sequence reads CAWSFPGRGGTGELFF. Full variable domain (outside the CDR3, taken from reference TRBV30 and TRBJ2-2): SQTIHQWPATLVQPVGSPLSLECTVEGTSNPNLYWYRQAAGRGLQLLFYSVGIGQISSEVPQNLSASRPQDRQFILSSKKLLLSDSGFYLCAWSFPGRGGTGELFFGEGSRLTVL.

This clone came up a few times. From the germline J gene comes the end of the CDR3, since the read stops 3 residues before it. This chain uses TRBV6-2 or TRBV6-3 with TRBJ1-2, with D unclear. The CDR3 covers 15 residues. The germline V gene encodes CDR1 MNHEY and CDR2 SVGEGT. CDR3 DNA (partial): TGTGCCAGCACCCCCCAAAGCGGTTCCTACAATGAC. Amino acids: CASTPQSGSYND. The CDR3 in its entirety is CASTPQSGSYNDYTF.

There are many counts of this clone. CDR3 in amino acids: CAWSPGGGYEKLFF. The covered CDR3 bases are TGTGCCTGGAGCCCCGGTGGGGGCTATGAAAAA. The chain has TRBV30 and TRBJ1-4; TRBD1 is a possible D gene (6 bases). The DNA ends 3 residues before the CDR3 does, and the rest of the CDR3 is filled in from the germline J gene. Trimming stripped 3 bases from V and 6 bases from J, with 14 bases between. The CDR3 runs to 14 residues. The germline V gene encodes CDR1 GTSNPN and CDR2 SVGIG (reference sequence).

This clone has at least ten counts. The observed sequence ends 3 residues before the CDR3 terminus, with the missing tail filled in from the germline J gene. The chain uses TRBV5-6 and TRBJ1-2, with D possibly TRBD1 on 5 matching bases. Germline V gene lookup returns CDR1 SGHDT and CDR2 YYEEEE. Between the trimmed V and J ends, which lost 2 bases and 5 bases, there was a span of 13 bases. The CDR3 contains 14 residues. The CDR3 spells CASSFSRQTYGYTF. The part of the CDR3 DNA that was read is TGTGCCAGCAGCTTTAGTCGACAGACATATGGC.

This clone was observed at least ten times. The read ends 3 residues before the CDR3 terminus; that terminus is restored from the germline J gene. This chain connects TRBV20-1 to TRBJ1-3; D is possibly TRBD1 (5 bases). The V end lost 0 bases, the J end lost 4 bases, and 10 bases lay between the germline ends. This CDR3 has 14 residues. CDR1 is DFQATT and CDR2 is SNEGSKA in the germline V gene (reference sequence). CDR3 loop: CSAREAGRGNTIYF. The sequenced CDR3 bases are TGCAGTGCTAGAGAGGCAGGGAGGGGAAACACC.

This clone was counted many times. The sequence runs out 3 residues before the end of the CDR3; the remainder is reconstructed from the germline J gene. V and J are TRBV5-1 and TRBJ1-2; D might be TRBD1 (5 bases). Germline CDR1 and CDR2: SGHRS and YFSETQ. The V and J ends lost 1 base and 6 bases respectively, with 13 bases between them. CDR3 length equals 14 residues. The sequenced CDR3 bases are TGCGCCAGCAGCTTGTGGGGAGAGGGGAATGGC. Encoded protein: CASSLWGEGNG. The complete CDR3 reads CASSLWGEGNGYTF. Full variable domain (rest looked up from reference TRBV5-1 and TRBJ1-2): KAGVTQTPRYLIKTRGQQVTLSCSPISGHRSVSWYQQTPGQGLQFLFEYFSETQRNKGNFPGRFSGRQFSNSRSEMNVSTLELGDSALYLCASSLWGEGNGYTFGSGTRLTVV.

This clone showed up many times. The read ends 3 residues before the CDR3 terminus; that terminus is restored from the germline J gene. The chain employs TRBV20-1 and TRBJ2-5, with D possibly TRBD2 on 6 matching bases. This CDR3 contains 13 residues. Trimming shortened V by 6 bases and J by 5 bases, and 16 bases separated the two germline ends. Looked up from germline, CDR1 is DFQATT and CDR2 is SNEGSKA (reference sequence). Incomplete CDR3 DNA: TGCAGTGCGGGGGACTCCCCTAGGGAGACC. It specifies CSAGDSPRET. The CDR3 in its entirety is CSAGDSPRETQYF.

As for this clone: Sequence at one end of the junction differs from germline and may be a read error. The chain's CDR3 is CASGYSNQPQYF. The sequenced part of the CDR3 DNA is TGTGCCAGCGGTTATAGCAATCAGCCG. The chain has TRBV6-2 or TRBV6-3 and TRBJ2-3; D not resolved. The sequenced fragment ends 3 residues before the CDR3 boundary, so the rest is inferred from the germline J gene. The CDR3 loop spans 12 amino acids. The germline gives CDR1 MNHEY, CDR2 SVGEGT.

This clone was found a few times. From the germline J gene comes the end of the CDR3, since the read stops 3 residues before it. V gene TRBV18 combines with J gene TRBJ1-1; 9 bases line up with TRBD1. The CDR3 sequence is 14 residues long. CDR1 is KGHSH and CDR2 is LQKENI in the germline V gene. The sequenced part of the CDR3 DNA is TGTGCCAGCTCACGGGACAGGGTCTCAGATACG. Protein product: CASSRDRVSDT. The full CDR3 protein is CASSRDRVSDTAFF.

This clone was detected many times. The read falls 3 residues short of the CDR3 end, and the missing part is taken from the germline J gene. V usage is TRBV20-1 and J usage is TRBJ2-3; possibly TRBD1 for D (6 bases). This CDR3 spans 16 amino acids. The germline V gene has CDR1 DFQATT and CDR2 SNEGSKA (reference sequence). V was trimmed by 5 bases and J by 0 bases, leaving 18 bases between them. The CDR3 loop is CSAGARDTESTDTQYF. The CDR3 DNA, read in part, is TGCAGTGCTGGAGCACGGGACACAGAAAGCACAGATACG.

Turning to this clone: The read terminates 3 residues before the CDR3 end, so the remaining end is supplied by the germline J gene. The rearrangement links TRBV7-6 to TRBJ1-2; a possible D gene is TRBD1 (5 bases). V gave up 2 bases and J gave up 2 bases, with 12 bases separating them. CDR1 SGHVS and CDR2 FNYEAQ come from the germline V gene. The CDR3 is 15 residues long. CDR3 bases read: TGTGCCAGCAGCTTAATCGATGGGGGGAACTATGGC. It codes for CASSLIDGGNYG. The whole CDR3 protein reads CASSLIDGGNYGYTF.

The sample holds a few counts of this clone. This may be a read error, as it is one base from a much larger clone. Sequencing ends 3 residues short of the CDR3 end; the germline J gene provides the rest. The V call is TRBV19, the J call TRBJ2-3; TRBD1 agrees at 9 bases. This CDR3 is built from 14 residues. Germline V gene data show CDR1 as LNHDA and CDR2 as SQIVND (reference sequence). The CDR3 here is CASSMGQGWETQYF. The covered CDR3 bases are TGTGCCAGTAGTATGGGACAGGGTTGGGAGACG.

This clone was recorded at least ten times. Partial CDR3 DNA: TGTGCCAGCAGCTTAACAGGGACAGATACG. Its protein product is CASSLTGTDT. The whole CDR3 sequence is CASSLTGTDTQYF. The rearrangement links TRBV5-6 to TRBJ2-3; perhaps TRBD1 as D (6 bases). The CDR3 end is not reached by the read, which stops 3 residues before it; the germline J gene fills it in. The CDR3 consists of 13 residues. The germline V and J ends were trimmed by 2 bases and 3 bases, with 7 bases remaining between them. Germline CDR1 reads SGHDT; CDR2 reads YYEEEE. Based on the CDR3 plus reference TRBV5-6 and TRBJ2-3, the full variable domain is DAGVTQSPTHLIKTRGQQVTLRCSPKSGHDTVSWYQQALGQGPQFIFQYYEEEERQRGNFPDRFSGHQFPNYSSELNVNALLLGDSALYLCASSLTGTDTQYFGPGTRLTVL.

There are many counts of this clone. The read stops 3 residues short of the end of the CDR3; the missing end is completed from the germline J gene. The rearrangement uses TRBV29-1 and TRBJ2-3; weak D call: TRBD2 (6 bases). Germline V CDR1 and CDR2: SQVTM, ANQGSEA. The CDR3 contains 15 residues. V lost 8 bases and J lost 1, with 19 bases in between. The part of the CDR3 DNA that was read is TGCAGCCTCCTCAAGGTCGGGGGAGGCACAGATACG. Translated, it gives CSLLKVGGGTDT. The whole CDR3 protein is CSLLKVGGGTDTQYF.

This clone was picked up many times. The read falls 3 residues short of the CDR3 end, and the missing part is taken from the germline J gene. The J gene is TRBJ1-4, the V gene TRBV10-3; D is perhaps TRBD1 (6 bases). The CDR3 totals 15 residues. CDR1 and CDR2 (germline): ENHRY, SYGVKD. Deletions cut 8 bases from V and 1 base from J, with 14 bases between. The CDR3 sequence is CAIPNPGQTNEKLFF. Incomplete CDR3 DNA: TGTGCCATCCCAAACCCGGGACAAACTAATGAAAAA.

This clone showed up many times. The sequenced fragment ends 3 residues before the CDR3 boundary, so the rest is inferred from the germline J gene. This chain uses TRBV20-1 with TRBJ1-2, with unresolved D. Germline assignment: CDR1 DFQATT and CDR2 SNEGSKA (reference sequence). The CDR3 contains 16 residues. The CDR3 region is CSARPIAEGSFDGYTF. The part of the CDR3 DNA that was read is TGCAGTGCTCGCCCCATAGCGGAGGGTTCGTTCGACGGC.